The T cell receptor beta chain described here comes from a study of blood T cell repertoires in COVID-19. Study at large: Collection of acute and convalescent COVID-19 samples took place in the United States, Italy and Spain.

V lost 4 bases and J 0 bases, leaving 10 bases between the germline ends. The CDR3 has 15 amino acids. From germline, CDR1 is LGHNT and CDR2 FRNRAP. Clones were sequenced by immunoSEQ multiplex PCR, and TCRdb holds only the in-frame ones, with some missing. The sample has around 80,000 clones; more than 75% are singletons. This clonotype originated in a man of 80 years or more with active or convalescent COVID-19. The chain joins TRBV12-5 to TRBJ2-1, with D tentatively TRBD2 (6 bases). Sample: peripheral blood. The CDR3 sequence: CASGYGTASYNEQFF. The DNA for the CDR3 is TGTGCTAGTGGTTACGGGACTGCCTCCTACAATGAGCAGTTCTTC.